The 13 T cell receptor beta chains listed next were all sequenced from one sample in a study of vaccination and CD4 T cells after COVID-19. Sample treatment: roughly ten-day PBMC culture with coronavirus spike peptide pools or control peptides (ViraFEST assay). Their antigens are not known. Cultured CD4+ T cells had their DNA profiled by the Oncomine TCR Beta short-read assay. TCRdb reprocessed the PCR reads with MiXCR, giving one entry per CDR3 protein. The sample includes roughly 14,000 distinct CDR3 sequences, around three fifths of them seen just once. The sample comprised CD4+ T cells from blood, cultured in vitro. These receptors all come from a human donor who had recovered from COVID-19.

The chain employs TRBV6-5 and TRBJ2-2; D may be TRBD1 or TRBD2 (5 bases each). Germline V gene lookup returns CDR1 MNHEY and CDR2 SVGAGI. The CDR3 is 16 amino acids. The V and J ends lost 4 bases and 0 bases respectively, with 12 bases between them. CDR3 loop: CASSSRRGANTGELFF. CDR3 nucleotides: TGTGCCAGCAGTTCACGACGGGGCGCGAACACCGGGGAGCTGTTTTTT.

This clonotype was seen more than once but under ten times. CDR3 protein: CASSRNRDRVANEQYF. CDR3 nucleotides: TGTGCCAGCAGTCGAAACCGGGACAGGGTAGCAAACGAGCAGTACTTC. The chain carries TRBV6-1 and TRBJ2-7, with 9 bases aligning to TRBD1. The CDR3 contains 16 residues. J gave up 5 bases and V 5 bases, and 13 bases lay outside the gene matches. CDR1 MNHNS and CDR2 SASEGT come from the germline V gene.

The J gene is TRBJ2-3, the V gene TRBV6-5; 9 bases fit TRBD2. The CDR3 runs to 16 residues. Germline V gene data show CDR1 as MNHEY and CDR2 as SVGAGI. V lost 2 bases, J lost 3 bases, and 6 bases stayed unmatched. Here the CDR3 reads CASSYEAGGPTDTQYF. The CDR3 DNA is TGTGCCAGCAGTTACGAGGCGGGAGGGCCGACAGATACGCAGTATTTT.

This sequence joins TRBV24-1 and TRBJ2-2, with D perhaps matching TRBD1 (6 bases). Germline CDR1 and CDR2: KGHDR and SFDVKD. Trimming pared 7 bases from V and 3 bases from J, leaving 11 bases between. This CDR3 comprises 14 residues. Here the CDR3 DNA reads TGTGCCACCAGGGAAGGGGGTTACACCGGGGAGCTGTTTTTT. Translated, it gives CATREGGYTGELFF.

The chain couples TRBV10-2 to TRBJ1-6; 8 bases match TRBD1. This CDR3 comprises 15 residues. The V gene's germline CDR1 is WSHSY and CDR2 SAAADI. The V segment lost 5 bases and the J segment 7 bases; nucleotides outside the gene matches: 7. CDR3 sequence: CASSKYRGNNSPLHF. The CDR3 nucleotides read TGCGCCAGCAGTAAATACAGGGGGAACAATTCACCCCTCCACTTT.

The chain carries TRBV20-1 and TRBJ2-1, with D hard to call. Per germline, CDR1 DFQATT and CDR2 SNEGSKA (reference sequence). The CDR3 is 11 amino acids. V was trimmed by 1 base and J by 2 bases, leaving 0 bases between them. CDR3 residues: CSARAYNEQFF. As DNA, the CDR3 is TGCAGTGCTAGAGCCTACAATGAGCAGTTCTTC.

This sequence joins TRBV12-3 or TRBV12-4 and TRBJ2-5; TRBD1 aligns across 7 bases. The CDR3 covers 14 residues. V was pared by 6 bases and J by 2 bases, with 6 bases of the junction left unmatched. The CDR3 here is CASSRLGQQETQYF. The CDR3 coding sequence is TGTGCCAGCAGCCGACTGGGACAGCAAGAGACCCAGTACTTC.

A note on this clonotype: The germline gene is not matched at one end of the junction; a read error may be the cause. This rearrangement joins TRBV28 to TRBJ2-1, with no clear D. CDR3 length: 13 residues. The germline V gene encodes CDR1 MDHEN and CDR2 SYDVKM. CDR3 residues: CASSLSSGNEQFF. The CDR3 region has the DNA TGTGCCAGCAGCTTATCGTCCGGGAATGAGCAGTTCTTC.

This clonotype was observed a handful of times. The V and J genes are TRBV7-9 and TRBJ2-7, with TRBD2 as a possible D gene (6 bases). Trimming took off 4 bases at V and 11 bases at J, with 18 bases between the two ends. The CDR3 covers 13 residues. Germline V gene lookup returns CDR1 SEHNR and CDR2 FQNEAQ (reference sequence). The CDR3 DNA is TGTGCCAGCAGCTCTCTATCGGGGGAGGTGGAGTACTTC. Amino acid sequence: CASSSLSGEVEYF.

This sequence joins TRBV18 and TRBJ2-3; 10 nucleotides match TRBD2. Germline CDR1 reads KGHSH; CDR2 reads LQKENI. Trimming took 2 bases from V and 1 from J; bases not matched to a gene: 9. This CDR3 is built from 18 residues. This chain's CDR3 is CASSPGWGGTSGTDTQYF. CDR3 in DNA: TGTGCCAGCTCACCAGGATGGGGCGGGACTAGCGGCACAGATACGCAGTATTTT.

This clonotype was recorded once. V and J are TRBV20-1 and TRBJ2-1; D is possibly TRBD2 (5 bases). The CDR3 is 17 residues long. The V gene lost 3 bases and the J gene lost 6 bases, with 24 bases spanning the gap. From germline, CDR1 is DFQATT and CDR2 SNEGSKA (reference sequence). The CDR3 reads CSASYSPGGRQCNEQFF. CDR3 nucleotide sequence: TGCAGTGCTAGCTATTCCCCAGGAGGCCGTCAGTGCAATGAGCAGTTCTTC.

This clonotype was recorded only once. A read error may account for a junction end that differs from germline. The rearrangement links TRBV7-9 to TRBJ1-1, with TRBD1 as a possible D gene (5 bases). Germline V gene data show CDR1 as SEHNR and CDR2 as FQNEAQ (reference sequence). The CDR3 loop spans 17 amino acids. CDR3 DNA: TGCGCCAGCAGCGGGTCGGCCTTGATCAGAGGGGACACTGAAGCTTTCTTT. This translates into CASSGSALIRGDTEAFF.

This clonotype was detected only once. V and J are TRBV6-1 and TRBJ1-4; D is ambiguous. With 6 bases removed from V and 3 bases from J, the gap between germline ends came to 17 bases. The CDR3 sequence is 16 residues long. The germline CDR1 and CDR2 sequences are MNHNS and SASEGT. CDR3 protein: CASRNFGRPANEKLFF. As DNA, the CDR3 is TGTGCCAGCAGAAACTTCGGCCGGCCGGCTAATGAAAAACTGTTTTTT.